This record looks at one T cell receptor (beta chain) sequence and its context. The sample comes from a study of shared clonotypes between healthy human individuals. Every subset had its genomic DNA shared out evenly among several immunoSEQ plates. Some clones are missing from TCRdb's copy, which holds only in-frame ones; the method was immunoSEQ multiplex PCR. The sample contains around 2,100,000 clones, about 95% of which appear only once. CDR3 size: 11 residues. Per germline, CDR1 SNHLY and CDR2 FYNNEI. Trimming pared 5 bases from V and 4 bases from J, leaving 6 bases between. Terminally differentiated effector memory CD45RA+ cells were excluded by CCR7 positive selection of CD45RO-negative cells.

The clonotype was recovered from a man between 18 and 35 years old in good health. Sequencing was done on a sample of naive CD8+ T cells sorted from blood. This rearrangement joins TRBV2 to TRBJ2-7; no clear D. CDR3 protein: CASSNTYEQYF. CDR3 nucleotides: TGTGCCAGCAGTAATACATACGAGCAGTACTTC.